The rows below give T cell receptor beta chains drawn from one sample of a study of long-term antiretroviral therapy in people with HIV. Clones were sequenced by immunoSEQ multiplex PCR, and TCRdb holds only the in-frame ones, with some missing. The table shows under 40,000 clones, with roughly 85% occurring only once. Sequencing was performed on unsorted PBMCs, taken approximately 2.9 years before starting antiretroviral therapy. These TCRs come from a woman younger than 45 with HIV. Each CDR3 is given with its conserved first and last residue. The order of the fields is CDR3 length, J gene, clone size, V gene, D gene, CDR3 protein, CDR3 DNA. D genes are given only for firm matches. Not all rows give a size; the values are once, few, many and, for expanded clones, a class.

CDR3 length: 16; J gene: TRBJ1-5; clone size: once; V gene: TRBV10-2; D gene: .; CDR3 protein: CASSELYRNSNQPQHF; CDR3 DNA: TGCGCCAGCAGTGAGTTGTACAGGAATAGCAATCAGCCCCAGCATTTT
CDR3 length: 15; J gene: TRBJ1-6; clone size: .; V gene: TRBV7-8; D gene: .; CDR3 protein: CASSVLGDDNSPLHF; CDR3 DNA: TGTGCCAGCAGCGTGCTGGGGGATGATAATTCACCCCTCCACTTT
CDR3 length: 14; J gene: TRBJ1-2; clone size: .; V gene: TRBV5-1; D gene: TRBD1; CDR3 protein: CASSQGQPRYGYTF; CDR3 DNA: TGCGCCAGCAGCCAGGGACAGCCGAGGTATGGCTACACCTTC
CDR3 length: 17; J gene: TRBJ1-5; clone size: .; V gene: TRBV19; D gene: .; CDR3 protein: CASSTRQDRGRNQPQHF; CDR3 DNA: TGTGCCAGTAGTACCCGACAGGACCGCGGTCGGAATCAGCCCCAGCATTTT
CDR3 length: 15; J gene: TRBJ2-2; clone size: .; V gene: TRBV7-9; D gene: .; CDR3 protein: CAIEAGRTNTGELFF; CDR3 DNA: TGTGCCATCGAGGCGGGACGGACCAACACCGGGGAGCTGTTTTTT
CDR3 length: 16; J gene: TRBJ1-2; clone size: .; V gene: TRBV9; D gene: .; CDR3 protein: CASSGGGLRENYGYTF; CDR3 DNA: TGTGCCAGCAGCGGGGGAGGGCTGCGGGAGAACTATGGCTACACCTTC
CDR3 length: 11; J gene: TRBJ2-5; clone size: .; V gene: TRBV28; D gene: .; CDR3 protein: CASSWRETQYF; CDR3 DNA: TGTGCCAGCAGTTGGCGAGAGACCCAGTACTTC
CDR3 length: 15; J gene: TRBJ1-4; clone size: .; V gene: TRBV9; D gene: .; CDR3 protein: CASSVGSSANEKLFF; CDR3 DNA: TGTGCCAGCAGCGTAGGGAGCTCGGCTAATGAAAAACTGTTTTTT
CDR3 length: 16; J gene: TRBJ1-4; clone size: few; V gene: TRBV6-1; D gene: TRBD1; CDR3 protein: CASSALWDRGPEKLFF; CDR3 DNA: TGTGCCAGCAGTGCCCTATGGGACAGGGGGCCCGAAAAACTGTTTTTT
CDR3 length: 15; J gene: TRBJ2-3; clone size: .; V gene: TRBV5-6; D gene: TRBD1; CDR3 protein: CASSLEGATRETQYF; CDR3 DNA: TGTGCCAGCAGCTTGGAGGGGGCCACCAGGGAGACGCAGTATTTT
CDR3 length: 15; J gene: TRBJ2-3; clone size: .; V gene: TRBV6-6; D gene: TRBD2; CDR3 protein: CASSPGLAGGNTQYF; CDR3 DNA: TGTGCCAGCAGTCCAGGACTAGCGGGGGGGAATACGCAGTATTTT
CDR3 length: 13; J gene: TRBJ2-7; clone size: .; V gene: TRBV7-6; D gene: .; CDR3 protein: CASSLAGGSEQYF; CDR3 DNA: TGTGCCAGCAGCTTAGCGGGGGGTAGCGAGCAGTACTTC
CDR3 length: 14; J gene: TRBJ2-7; clone size: .; V gene: TRBV27; D gene: .; CDR3 protein: CASSGGSINYEQYF; CDR3 DNA: TGTGCCAGCAGCGGGGGTAGTATTAACTACGAGCAGTACTTC